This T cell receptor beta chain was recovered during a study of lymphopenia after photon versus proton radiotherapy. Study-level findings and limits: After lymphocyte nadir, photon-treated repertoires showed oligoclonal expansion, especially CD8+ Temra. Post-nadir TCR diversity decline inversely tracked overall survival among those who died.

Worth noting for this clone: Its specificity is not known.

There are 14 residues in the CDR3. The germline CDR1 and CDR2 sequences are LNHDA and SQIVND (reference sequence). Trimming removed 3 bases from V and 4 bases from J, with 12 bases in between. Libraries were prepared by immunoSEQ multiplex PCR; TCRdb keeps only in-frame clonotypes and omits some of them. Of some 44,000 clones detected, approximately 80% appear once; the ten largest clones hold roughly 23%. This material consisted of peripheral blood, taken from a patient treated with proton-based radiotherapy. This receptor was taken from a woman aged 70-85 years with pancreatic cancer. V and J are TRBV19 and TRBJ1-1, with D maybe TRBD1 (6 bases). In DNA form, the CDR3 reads TGTGCCAGTAGTATTTTGGCACAGGGCACTGAAGCTTTCTTT. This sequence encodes CASSILAQGTEAFF.